This T cell receptor beta chain was recorded in a study of blood T cells in healthy people across ages. Whole-study findings and limits: Across samples, TCR beta diversity tracked strongly with naive T cell percentage.

Trimming took 4 bases from V and 4 from J; bases not matched to a gene: 9. The CDR3 length is 15 residues. Germline V gene data show CDR1 as SEHNR and CDR2 as FQNEAQ (reference sequence). For the second PCR, which ran for about 6 to 11 cycles, a sample-barcoded 5' primer and a J-beta primer mix were used. TCRdb recomputed calls from the 5' RACE reads with MiXCR, one row per CDR3 protein. The sample lists fewer than 750,000 distinct CDR3 sequences, approximately 52% occurring once. A note on this clonotype: Its matching antigen is unknown.

The clonotype was recovered from a woman of 80 years or more in good health. The sample taken for sequencing was blood. V and J are TRBV7-9 and TRBJ2-5; 7 bases map to TRBD1. The CDR3, as DNA: TGTGCCAGCAGCTCCTCCCACAGGGGACCAGAGACCCAGTACTTC. It specifies CASSSSHRGPETQYF.